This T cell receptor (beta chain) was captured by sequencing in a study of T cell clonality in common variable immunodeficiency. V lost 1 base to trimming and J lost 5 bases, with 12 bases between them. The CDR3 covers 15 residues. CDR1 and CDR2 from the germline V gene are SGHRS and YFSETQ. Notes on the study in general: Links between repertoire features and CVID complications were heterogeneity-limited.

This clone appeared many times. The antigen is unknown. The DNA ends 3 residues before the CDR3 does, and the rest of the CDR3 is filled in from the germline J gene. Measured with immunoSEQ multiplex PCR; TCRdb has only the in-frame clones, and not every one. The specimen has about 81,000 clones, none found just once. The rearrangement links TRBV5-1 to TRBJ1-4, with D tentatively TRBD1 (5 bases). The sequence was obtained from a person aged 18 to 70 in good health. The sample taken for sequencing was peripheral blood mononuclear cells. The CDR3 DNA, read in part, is TGCGCCAGCAGCTTGAGTCAGGGTCGGAATGAAAAA. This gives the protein CASSLSQGRNEK. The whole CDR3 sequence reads CASSLSQGRNEKLFF.